The 4 T cell receptor beta chains given below trace back to one sample, sequenced in a study of neurological immune-mediated disorders. TCRdb re-analysed the 5' RACE reads in MiXCR, keeping a single row per CDR3 protein. The data contain approximately 29,000 distinct CDR3 sequences, more than 10% of them singletons. The sample comprised PBMCs. The receptor source for this set is a man aged 60-69 years in good health.

This clonotype has at least ten counts. This chain joins TRBV12-3 or TRBV12-4 and TRBJ1-4; tentative D call: TRBD1 (5 bases). CDR3 length equals 14 residues. Trimming took off 7 bases at V and 3 bases at J, with 12 bases between the two ends. CDR3 loop: CASTFGGANEKLFF. For the CDR3, the DNA is TGTGCCAGCACCTTCGGGGGGGCTAATGAAAAACTGTTTTTT.

A word on this clonotype: An end of the junction differs from the germline gene, which may be a read error. The chain uses TRBV7-2 and TRBJ1-3; D unclear. The CDR3 totals 13 residues. CDR1 and CDR2 from the germline V gene are SGHTA and FQGNSA. CDR3 nucleotides: TGTGCCATCAGCAAAACAGAGCGCGACACCATATATTTT. Translated, it gives CAISKTERDTIYF.

In its sample, this clonotype was seen many times. J is TRBJ2-4 and V is TRBV5-6, with 9 bases fitting TRBD1. Germline V lookup: CDR1 SGHDT, CDR2 YYEEEE. J gave up 7 bases and V 2 bases, and 7 bases lay outside the gene matches. There are 15 residues in the CDR3. The CDR3 is CASSFQTGGYNIQYF. The DNA of the CDR3 is TGTGCCAGCAGCTTCCAGACAGGGGGTTACAACATTCAGTACTTC.

This clonotype is classed as medium-sized. The chain employs TRBV20-1 and TRBJ2-7; TRBD2 aligns across 9 bases. The junction had 5 bases not matched to a gene; V was cut back by 3 bases and J by 2 bases. Germline V gene sequence: CDR1 DFQATT, CDR2 SNEGSKA (reference sequence). CDR3 length: 14 residues. CDR3 sequence reads: CSASSPSGTYEQYF. CDR3 sequence (DNA): TGCAGTGCTAGTTCGCCTAGCGGGACCTACGAGCAGTACTTC.